This TCR beta chain originates from a study of T cells in Graves' hyperthyroidism and ophthalmopathy. This CDR3 has 13 residues. The germline V and J ends were trimmed by 5 bases and 0 bases, with 9 bases remaining between them. In germline, CDR1 is SQVTM, CDR2 ANQGSEA. Stable hyperthyroidism: no ophthalmopathy progression over 18 months of follow-up. RNA transcripts were the template for amplifying TCR beta CDR3 regions. First-round RT-PCR of the TCR CDR3 relied on the HTBI primer set. TCRdb fed the multiplex PCR reads into MiXCR, producing one record per CDR3 protein. The sample holds 450,000 to 650,000 distinct CDR3 sequences, around 20% seen once.

The chain has TRBV29-1 and TRBJ2-3; D is ambiguous. This clonotype originated in a man aged 18 to 30 with Graves' hyperthyroidism. Sequencing input: blood. The CDR3, as DNA: TGCAGCGTTTCATCATCTAGCACAGATACGCAGTATTTT. This encodes CSVSSSSTDTQYF.